This record covers a single T cell receptor beta chain. These data come from a study of blood T cells in healthy people across ages. Across the whole study: Template switching recovered approximately one barcoded beta molecule for every two T cells.

Trimming cost V 4 bases and J 1 base, with 7 bases left between them. This CDR3 spans 13 amino acids. Germline V gene sequence: CDR1 LGHDT, CDR2 YNNKEL (reference sequence). The second PCR ran 7 to 11 cycles with a sample-barcoded 5' primer and J-beta primers. TCRdb re-called the 5' RACE reads through MiXCR, storing one row per CDR3 protein. The repertoire consists of hundreds of thousands of distinct CDR3 sequences, with roughly 46% occurring once and the leading ten covering roughly 20%. The gene calls are TRBV3-1 and TRBJ2-5; D ambiguous. The TCR was taken from a man older than 75 in good health. The specimen was blood. In DNA form, the CDR3 reads TGTGCCAGCAGCCGAGTCCCCCAAGAGACCCAGTACTTC. Its protein is CASSRVPQETQYF.